The 24 T cell receptor beta chains presented below share a single source sample, sequenced in a study of cytomegalovirus exposure and HLA in healthy donors. Use of 60 Vbeta and 13 Jbeta primers characterized the PCR. The repertoire was sequenced with immunoSEQ multiplex PCR; TCRdb's copy has only in-frame clones and lacks some. Among about 110,000 clones listed, 75% to 85% were seen once. The specimen sequenced was PBMCs. All receptors come from a man between 50 and 59 years old in good health and CMV-seronegative.

This clone was seen more than once but under ten times. The V call is TRBV6-1, the J call TRBJ2-7, with a weak D call TRBD1 (5 bases). The CDR3 runs 14 residues. CDR1 is MNHNS and CDR2 is SASEGT in the germline V gene. The V and J ends lost 3 bases and 1 base respectively, with 10 bases between them. The CDR3 region has the DNA TGTGCCAGCAGTGACAGGGTTTGGTCCTACGAGCAGTACTTC. Translation: CASSDRVWSYEQYF.

The chain links TRBV2 to TRBJ2-2, with D maybe TRBD2 (5 bases). The CDR3 loop spans 14 amino acids. V shed 7 bases and J shed 2 bases, with 11 bases lying between them. Per germline, CDR1 SNHLY and CDR2 FYNNEI. The CDR3 loop reads CASKDLVNTGELFF. DNA for the CDR3: TGTGCCAGCAAGGACTTGGTTAACACCGGGGAGCTGTTTTTT.

This clone appeared once. J is TRBJ2-1 and V is TRBV2; possible D gene TRBD2, 5 bases. The V end lost 6 bases, the J end lost 7 bases, and 13 bases lay between the germline ends. The CDR3 contains 13 residues. The germline V gene encodes CDR1 SNHLY and CDR2 FYNNEI. The chain's CDR3 is CASRGDFLNEQFF. In nucleotides, the CDR3 is TGTGCCAGCAGGGGAGATTTCTTGAATGAGCAGTTCTTC.

This clone was recorded once. This sequence joins TRBV30 and TRBJ2-7; D remains unclear. V gave up 0 bases and J gave up 0 bases, with 12 bases separating them. The CDR3 has 15 residues. The germline CDR1 and CDR2 sequences are GTSNPN and SVGIG (reference sequence). The CDR3 is CAWSVAMASSYEQYF. The CDR3 DNA reads as TGTGCCTGGAGTGTAGCGATGGCTAGCTCCTACGAGCAGTACTTC.

V and J are TRBV6-5 and TRBJ1-3, with D hard to call. V was shortened by 0 bases and J by 0 bases, with 9 bases between the two germline ends. The CDR3 has 16 amino acids. Germline V gives CDR1 MNHEY, CDR2 SVGAGI. The DNA of the CDR3 is TGTGCCAGCAGTTACTCCGGGGTGAACTCTGGAAACACCATATATTTT. Translation: CASSYSGVNSGNTIYF.

The chain couples TRBV2 to TRBJ1-1; D gene ambiguous. The CDR3 runs to 18 residues. Trimming took off 0 bases at V and 0 bases at J, with 17 bases between the two ends. CDR1 is SNHLY and CDR2 is FYNNEI in the germline V gene. The CDR3 nucleotides read TGTGCCAGCAGTGAAGCGCCGTCGTATGCGGGCGTGAACACTGAAGCTTTCTTT. Residues: CASSEAPSYAGVNTEAFF.

This chain connects TRBV5-1 to TRBJ2-7; D uncertain. The V gene lost 0 bases and the J gene lost 3 bases, with 7 bases spanning the gap. Germline V CDR1 and CDR2: SGHRS, YFSETQ. The CDR3 is 13 amino acids. CDR3 DNA: TGCGCCAGCAGCTTGGACAGTTACTACGAGCAGTACTTC. It translates to CASSLDSYYEQYF.

This sequence joins TRBV7-9 and TRBJ2-3; TRBD2 matches at 10 bases. CDR1 is SEHNR and CDR2 is FQNEAQ in the germline V gene (reference sequence). This CDR3 has 16 residues. V lost 6 bases, J lost 1 base, and 7 bases stayed unmatched. CDR3 region: CASRTMLAGGTDTQYF. The DNA for the CDR3 is TGTGCCAGCAGAACCATGCTAGCGGGGGGCACAGATACGCAGTATTTT.

With regard to this clone: This same CDR3 is encoded by further DNA sequences in the sample. This chain connects TRBV5-1 to TRBJ1-5, with TRBD1 identical over 9 bases. The CDR3 covers 14 residues. Per the germline V gene, CDR1 is SGHRS and CDR2 is YFSETQ. The V gene end was trimmed by 0 bases and the J gene end by 5 bases; junction bases not matched to a gene: 0. The CDR3 is CASSLGTGDQPQHF. DNA of the CDR3: TGCGCCAGCAGCTTGGGGACAGGGGATCAGCCCCAGCATTTT.

A few counts support this clone. The chain recombines TRBV29-1 with TRBJ2-1; 9 bases line up with TRBD2. The germline V gene has CDR1 SQVTM and CDR2 ANQGSEA. V shed 7 bases and J 6 bases; nucleotides not matched to a gene: 10. This CDR3 region has 14 residues. CDR3 in DNA: TGCAGCGGTAGCGGGGGCGTCTCAGTCAATGAGCAGTTCTTC. Protein sequence: CSGSGGVSVNEQFF.

The rearrangement links TRBV15 to TRBJ1-4; TRBD1 matches 10 bases. This CDR3 contains 20 residues. Germline trimming cut 0 bases from V and 1 base from J; bases unmatched to any gene: 11. Germline V lookup: CDR1 LNHNV, CDR2 YYDKDF (reference sequence). The CDR3 is CATSRDRRQGAPLTNEKLFF. CDR3 DNA sequence: TGTGCCACCAGCAGAGATCGTAGACAGGGGGCCCCCTTAACTAATGAAAAACTGTTTTTT.

This clone came up once. This chain connects TRBV6-5 to TRBJ1-1, with TRBD1 matching 10 bases. CDR3 length equals 16 residues. J was trimmed by 1 base and V by 3 bases; bases with no gene match: 5. The germline CDR1 and CDR2 sequences are MNHEY and SVGAGI. CDR3 DNA sequence: TGTGCCAGCAGTTATTTCAGGACAGGGGGGAACACTGAAGCTTTCTTT. Translating it yields CASSYFRTGGNTEAFF.

This chain joins TRBV18 and TRBJ1-3; D gene ambiguous. V was shortened by 0 bases and J by 0 bases, with 6 bases between the two germline ends. Per germline, CDR1 KGHSH and CDR2 LQKENI. The CDR3 extends over 15 amino acids. This chain's CDR3 is CASSPPFHSGNTIYF. In nucleotides, the CDR3 is TGTGCCAGCTCACCACCGTTTCACTCTGGAAACACCATATATTTT.

This sequence joins TRBV11-2 and TRBJ1-5; D unresolved. V shed 4 bases and J shed 3 bases, with 7 bases lying between them. The CDR3 runs to 13 residues. Germline V gene lookup returns CDR1 SGHAT and CDR2 FQNNGV. CDR3 sequence (DNA): TGTGCCAGCAGCTGGGAGTTCAATCAGCCCCAGCATTTT. Its translation is CASSWEFNQPQHF.

The rearrangement links TRBV27 to TRBJ1-1, with D possibly TRBD1 on 5 matching bases. CDR1 and CDR2 (germline): MNHEY, SMNVEV (reference sequence). The CDR3 runs 12 residues. The V gene lost 6 bases and the J gene lost 7 bases, with 12 bases spanning the gap. The CDR3 is CASSDSPYEAFF. The CDR3 DNA follows: TGTGCCAGCAGCGACAGCCCTTATGAAGCTTTCTTT.

The chain employs TRBV18 and TRBJ2-1; 8 bases fit TRBD2. Germline CDR1 reads KGHSH; CDR2 reads LQKENI. The CDR3 spans 14 residues. V trimming: 6 bases; J trimming: 6 bases; junction bases outside the gene matches: 7. The CDR3 here is CASSTGGPFNEQFF. The CDR3 DNA sequence: TGTGCCAGCTCTACGGGGGGGCCATTCAATGAGCAGTTCTTC. The whole variable domain, filled in from reference TRBV18 and TRBJ2-1, reads NAGVMQNPRHLVRRRGQEARLRCSPMKGHSHVYWYRQLPEEGLKFMVYLQKENIIDESGMPKERFSAEFPKEGPSILRIQQVVRGDSAAYFCASSTGGPFNEQFFGPGTRLTVL.

The chain links TRBV18 to TRBJ2-1; 7 nucleotides align to TRBD2. Germline V gene sequence: CDR1 KGHSH, CDR2 LQKENI. The CDR3 contains 14 residues. J was trimmed by 4 bases and V by 2 bases; bases with no gene match: 2. For the CDR3, the DNA is TGTGCCAGCTCACCAGGGGGGGAGTACAATGAGCAGTTCTTC. It yields the protein CASSPGGEYNEQFF.

The rearrangement uses TRBV28 and TRBJ2-7, with 8 bases matching TRBD1. Germline V CDR1 and CDR2: MDHEN, SYDVKM. Trimming at V came to 2 bases and at J to 2 bases, leaving 2 bases not matched to a gene. The CDR3 sequence is 14 residues long. CDR3 in amino acids: CASSLGTGAYEQYF. The CDR3 coding sequence is TGTGCCAGCAGTTTAGGGACAGGCGCCTACGAGCAGTACTTC.

The sample holds one count of this clone. V gene TRBV27 combines with J gene TRBJ2-2; 7 nucleotides match TRBD1. This CDR3 is built from 16 residues. The germline V gene encodes CDR1 MNHEY and CDR2 SMNVEV (reference sequence). J lost 4 bases, V lost 1 base, and 6 bases had no gene match. CDR3 DNA sequence: TGTGCCAGCAGTTTATTACGAGCAGGGGGCACCGGGGAGCTGTTTTTT. Its translation is CASSLLRAGGTGELFF.

V gene TRBV5-8 combines with J gene TRBJ2-1; TRBD2 aligns across 11 bases. Germline V gene sequence: CDR1 SGHTS, CDR2 YDEGEE. The V and J ends lost 0 bases and 3 bases, in that order; junction bases with no gene match: 5. The CDR3 is made up of 17 amino acids. Written as DNA, the CDR3 is TGTGCCAGCAGCTTGGGGCTAGCGGGGGGCTACTACAATGAGCAGTTCTTC. Amino acids: CASSLGLAGGYYNEQFF.

The chain carries TRBV28 and TRBJ1-2, with 10 nucleotides matching TRBD1. The V gene end was trimmed by 5 bases and the J gene end by 11 bases; junction bases not matched to a gene: 5. The germline V gene encodes CDR1 MDHEN and CDR2 SYDVKM. This CDR3 contains 12 residues. CDR3 sequence reads: CASSGTGAAYTF. Written as DNA, the CDR3 is TGTGCCAGCAGTGGGACAGGGGCCGCATACACCTTC.

To note about this clone: One end of the junction does not line up with germline, which may come from a read error. The chain carries TRBV4-1 and TRBJ1-2; 8 bases fit TRBD1. This CDR3 is 15 amino acids long. Per the germline V gene, CDR1 is MGHRA and CDR2 is YSYEKL. CDR3 sequence reads: CASSQTGQGVYGYTF. The CDR3 DNA sequence: TGTGCCAGCAGCCAAACCGGACAGGGCGTCTATGGCTACACCTTC.

The gene calls are TRBV10-3 and TRBJ2-4; 7 bases line up with TRBD1. The junction had 8 bases not matched to a gene; V was cut back by 2 bases and J by 7 bases. The CDR3 totals 15 residues. The germline V gene encodes CDR1 ENHRY and CDR2 SYGVKD. The CDR3 here is CAISEGQALGNIQYF. The CDR3, as DNA: TGTGCCATCAGTGAGGGACAGGCCCTTGGCAACATTCAGTACTTC.

On this clone: The germline gene is not matched at one end of the junction; a read error may be the cause. V and J are TRBV10-3 and TRBJ1-2; TRBD1 matches 10 bases. The CDR3 is 16 amino acids. Germline V lookup: CDR1 ENHRY, CDR2 SYGVKD. CDR3: CAVSEGTGDWGYGYTF. CDR3 nucleotides: TGTGCCGTCAGTGAGGGGACAGGGGATTGGGGCTATGGCTACACCTTC.